The rows below give T cell receptor beta chains drawn from one sample of a study of blood T cell repertoires in COVID-19. TCRdb keeps only in-frame clones here, not all; method: immunoSEQ multiplex PCR. The table has more than 150,000 clones, 75% to 90% seen once. Sequencing was done on a sample of peripheral blood. These receptors originate from a man between 60 and 75 years old with acute or convalescent COVID-19. CDR3s include the opening cysteine and the closing phenylalanine or tryptophan.

CASSLDPGNTNIQYF,TRBV5-1,TRBJ2-4
CASSRQGRNEQFF,TRBV5-6,TRBJ2-1
CASSLDGLYSGNTIYF,TRBV5-6,TRBJ1-3
CASSLDLPGEQYF,TRBV5-1,TRBJ2-7
CASGTPMAHGNTIYF,TRBV12-5,TRBJ1-3
CASSLGLAALGDTQYF,TRBV7-3,TRBJ2-3
CASSYSMAGYTF,TRBV6-2/TRBV6-3,TRBJ1-2
CASSSRTGNNNEQFF,TRBV6-5,TRBJ2-1
CASSVGPGGKGPQHF,TRBV9,TRBJ1-5
CASSSTDSNTEAFF,TRBV4-3,TRBJ1-1
CASSPLEEPNTEAFF,TRBV18,TRBJ1-1
CASSLAPWRGEGTQYF,TRBV7-2,TRBJ2-5
CASSLGWGTGGMNTEAFF,TRBV5-1,TRBJ1-1
CSARRGLVAFF,TRBV20-1,TRBJ1-1